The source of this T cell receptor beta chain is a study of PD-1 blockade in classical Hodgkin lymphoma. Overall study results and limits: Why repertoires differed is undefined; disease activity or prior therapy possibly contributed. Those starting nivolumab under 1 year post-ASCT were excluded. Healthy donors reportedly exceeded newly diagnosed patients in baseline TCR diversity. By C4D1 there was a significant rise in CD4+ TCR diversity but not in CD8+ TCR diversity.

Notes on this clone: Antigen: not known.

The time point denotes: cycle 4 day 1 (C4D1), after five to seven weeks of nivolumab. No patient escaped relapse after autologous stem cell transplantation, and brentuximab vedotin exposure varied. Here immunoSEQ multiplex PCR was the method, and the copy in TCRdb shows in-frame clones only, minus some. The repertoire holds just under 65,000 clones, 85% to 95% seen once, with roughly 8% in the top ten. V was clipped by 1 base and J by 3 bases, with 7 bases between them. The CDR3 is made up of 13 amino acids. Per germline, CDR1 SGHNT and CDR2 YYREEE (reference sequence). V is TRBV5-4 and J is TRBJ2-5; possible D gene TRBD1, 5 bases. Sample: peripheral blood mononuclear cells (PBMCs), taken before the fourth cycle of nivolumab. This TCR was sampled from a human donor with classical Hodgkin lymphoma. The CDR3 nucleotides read TGTGCCAGCAGCTTGTCAGGGAAAGAGACCCAGTACTTC. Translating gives CASSLSGKETQYF. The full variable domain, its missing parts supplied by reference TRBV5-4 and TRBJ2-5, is ETGVTQSPTHLIKTRGQQVTLRCSSQSGHNTVSWYQQALGQGPQFIFQYYREEENGRGNFPPRFSGLQFPNYSSELNVNALELDDSALYLCASSLSGKETQYFGPGTRLLVL.